This T cell receptor (beta chain) came from a study of T cell repertoires in cytomegalovirus infection. In the study overall: It can be stated that public TCR beta signatures indicated CMV infection as well as a matching HLA type. Study-wide findings and caveats: Cumulative frequency (of public TCR beta family members) identified carriers of CMV plus the relevant HLA. It was HLA-C-restricted CMV-specific TCR beta clonotypes that dominated the response ex vivo.

Trimming left V 3 bases short and J 6 bases short, with 9 bases between. This CDR3 region has 13 residues. CDR1 is SGDLS, CDR2 YYNGEE, per germline. TCRdb passed the reads through MiXCR, listing each CDR3 protein once. The sample records under 200,000 distinct CDR3 sequences, about a tenth being singletons. A remark on this clonotype: No antigen is known for it.

The chain couples TRBV9 to TRBJ2-2; D might be TRBD1 (6 bases). Material for sequencing was PBMCs. The TCR originated in a human donor in good health (CMV status not recorded). Some clones in this sample may be carry-over from other donors' samples. The CDR3 sequence is CASSADRSGELFF. In nucleotides, the CDR3 is TGTGCCAGCAGCGCCGACAGGTCCGGGGAGCTGTTTTTT.